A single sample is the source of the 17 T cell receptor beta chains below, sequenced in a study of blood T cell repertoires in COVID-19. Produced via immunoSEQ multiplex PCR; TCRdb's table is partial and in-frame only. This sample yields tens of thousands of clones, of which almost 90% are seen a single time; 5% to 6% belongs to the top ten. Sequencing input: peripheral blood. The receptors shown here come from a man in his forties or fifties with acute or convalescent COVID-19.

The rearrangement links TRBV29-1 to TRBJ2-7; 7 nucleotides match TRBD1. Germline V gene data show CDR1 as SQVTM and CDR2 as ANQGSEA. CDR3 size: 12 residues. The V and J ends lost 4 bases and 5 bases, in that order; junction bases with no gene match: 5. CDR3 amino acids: CSVGGGWDEQYF. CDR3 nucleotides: TGCAGCGTTGGAGGGGGCTGGGACGAGCAGTACTTC.

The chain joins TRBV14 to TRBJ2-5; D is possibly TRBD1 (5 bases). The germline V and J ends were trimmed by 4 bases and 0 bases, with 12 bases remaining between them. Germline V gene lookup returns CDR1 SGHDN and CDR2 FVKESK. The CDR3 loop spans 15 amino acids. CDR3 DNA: TGTGCCAGCAGCCGATTACAGGCGTACCAAGAGACCCAGTACTTC. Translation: CASSRLQAYQETQYF.

CDR3 sequence (DNA): TGTGCCAGCAATGGCGGGGTTTACACTGAAGCTTTCTTT. It encodes CASNGGVYTEAFF. The chain combines TRBV28 with TRBJ1-1, with D uncertain. Trimming left V 7 bases short and J 3 bases short, with 12 bases between. This CDR3 comprises 13 residues. Germline values: CDR1 MDHEN, CDR2 SYDVKM.

CDR3 sequence (DNA): TGCGCCAGCAGCTACTCTAGATCCTACGAGCAGTACTTC. Translated, it gives CASSYSRSYEQYF. This chain connects TRBV4-1 to TRBJ2-7; no firm D call. The CDR3 is made up of 13 amino acids. Trimming took 5 bases from V and 1 from J, leaving 9 bases between them. Looked up from germline, CDR1 is MGHRA and CDR2 is YSYEKL.

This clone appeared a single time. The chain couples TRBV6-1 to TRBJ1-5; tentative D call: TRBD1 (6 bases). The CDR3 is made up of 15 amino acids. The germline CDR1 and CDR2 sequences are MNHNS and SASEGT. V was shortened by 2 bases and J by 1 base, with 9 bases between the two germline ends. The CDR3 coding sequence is TGTGCCAGCAGTGAACGGGGGGCGAGCAATCAGCCCCAGCATTTT. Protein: CASSERGASNQPQHF.

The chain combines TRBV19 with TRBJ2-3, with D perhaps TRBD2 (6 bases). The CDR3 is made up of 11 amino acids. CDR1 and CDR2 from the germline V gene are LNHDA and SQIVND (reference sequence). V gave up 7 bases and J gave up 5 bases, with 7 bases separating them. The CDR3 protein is CASMEGDTQYF. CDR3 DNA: TGTGCCAGTATGGAGGGAGATACGCAGTATTTT.

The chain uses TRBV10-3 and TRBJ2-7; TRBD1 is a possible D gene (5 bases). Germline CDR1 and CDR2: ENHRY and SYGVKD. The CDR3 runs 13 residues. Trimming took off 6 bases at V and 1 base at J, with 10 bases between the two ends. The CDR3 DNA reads TGTGCCATCAGCCAGCCAGGGTCCTACGAGCAGTACTTC. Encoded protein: CAISQPGSYEQYF.

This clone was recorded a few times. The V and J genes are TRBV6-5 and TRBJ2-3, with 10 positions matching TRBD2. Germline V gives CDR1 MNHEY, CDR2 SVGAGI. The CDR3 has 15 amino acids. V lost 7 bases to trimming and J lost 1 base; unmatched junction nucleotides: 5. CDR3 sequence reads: CASTNLAGGTDTQYF. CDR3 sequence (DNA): TGTGCCAGCACCAACCTAGCGGGAGGCACAGATACGCAGTATTTT.

The CDR3 sequence: CASSYSPGNTEAFF. CDR3 in DNA: TGTGCCAGCAGCTATTCGCCAGGGAACACTGAAGCTTTCTTT. The chain links TRBV7-8 to TRBJ1-1; unclear D gene. CDR3 size: 14 residues. The germline V gene encodes CDR1 SGHVS and CDR2 FQNEAQ. V lost 4 bases to trimming and J lost 1 base, with 10 bases between them.

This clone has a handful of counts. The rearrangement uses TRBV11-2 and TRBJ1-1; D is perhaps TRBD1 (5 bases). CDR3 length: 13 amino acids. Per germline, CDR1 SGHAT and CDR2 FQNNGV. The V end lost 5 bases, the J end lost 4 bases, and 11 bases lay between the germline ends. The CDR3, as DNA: TGTGCCAGCAGCCGTGGGGGGGGCACTGAAGCTTTCTTT. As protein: CASSRGGGTEAFF.

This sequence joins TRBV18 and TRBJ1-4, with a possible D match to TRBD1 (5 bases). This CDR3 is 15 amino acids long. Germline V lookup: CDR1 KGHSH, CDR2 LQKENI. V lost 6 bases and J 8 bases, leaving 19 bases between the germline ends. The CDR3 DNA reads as TGTGCCAGCTCGCAGTATCGGACGGGGGACGAAAAACTGTTTTTT. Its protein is CASSQYRTGDEKLFF.

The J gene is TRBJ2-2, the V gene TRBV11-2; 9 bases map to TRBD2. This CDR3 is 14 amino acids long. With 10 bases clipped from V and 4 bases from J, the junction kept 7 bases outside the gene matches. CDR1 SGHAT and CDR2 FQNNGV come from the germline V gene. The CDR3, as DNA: TGTGCCACCCGGCGGGAGGGGACCACCGGGGAGCTGTTTTTT. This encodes CATRREGTTGELFF.

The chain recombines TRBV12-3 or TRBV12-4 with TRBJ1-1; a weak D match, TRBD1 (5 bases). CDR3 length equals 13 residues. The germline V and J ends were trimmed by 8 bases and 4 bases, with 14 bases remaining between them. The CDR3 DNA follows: TGTGCCAGCTGGTTGGGGGGAGTCACTGAAGCTTTCTTT. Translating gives CASWLGGVTEAFF.

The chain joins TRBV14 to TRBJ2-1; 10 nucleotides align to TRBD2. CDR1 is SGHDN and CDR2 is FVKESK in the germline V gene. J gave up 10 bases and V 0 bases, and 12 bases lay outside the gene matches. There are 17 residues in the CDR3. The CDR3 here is CASSQESVSGRRVEQFF. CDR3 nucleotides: TGTGCCAGCAGCCAAGAGTCGGTTAGCGGGAGGCGGGTCGAGCAGTTCTTC.

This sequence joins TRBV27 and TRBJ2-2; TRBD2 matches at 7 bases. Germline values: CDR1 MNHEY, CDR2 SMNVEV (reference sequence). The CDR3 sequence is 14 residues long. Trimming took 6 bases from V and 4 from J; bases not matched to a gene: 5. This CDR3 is CASSLGLFTGELFF. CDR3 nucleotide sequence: TGTGCCAGCAGCCTGGGACTATTCACCGGGGAGCTGTTTTTT.

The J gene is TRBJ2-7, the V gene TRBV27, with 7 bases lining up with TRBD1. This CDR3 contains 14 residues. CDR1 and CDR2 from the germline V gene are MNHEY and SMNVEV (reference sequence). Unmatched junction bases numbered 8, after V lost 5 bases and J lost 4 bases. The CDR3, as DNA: TGTGCCAGCAGTCCCCGGGACAGCTTATACGAGCAGTACTTC. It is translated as CASSPRDSLYEQYF.

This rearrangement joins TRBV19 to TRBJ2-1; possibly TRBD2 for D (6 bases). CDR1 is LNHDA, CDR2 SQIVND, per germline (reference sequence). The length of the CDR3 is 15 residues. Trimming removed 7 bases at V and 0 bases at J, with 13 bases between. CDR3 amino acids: CASTSPGSSYNEQFF. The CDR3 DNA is TGTGCCAGTACCTCCCCCGGGAGCTCCTACAATGAGCAGTTCTTC.